A selection of T cell receptor beta chains follows, all from one sample in a study of patients and donors after allogeneic stem cell transplantation. TCRdb re-called the RT-PCR reads through MiXCR, storing one row per CDR3 protein. This table holds fewer than 180,000 distinct CDR3 sequences, about 36% found once. Material for sequencing was blood, either unsorted or a sorted T cell fraction (not recorded which). Every receptor here comes from a human donor who was either an allogeneic HSCT recipient or a stem cell or donor lymphocyte infusion donor (not recorded which). It is not recorded whose cells these are; they may come from a transplant donor. Each CDR3 is given with its conserved first and last residue. Fields, in order: J gene, D gene, clone size, V gene, CDR3 DNA, CDR3 protein. The D gene is left open where the match is weak. Expanded clones get a size class; other rows say once, few or many, or leave the size out.

TRBJ2-3 - - TRBV12-3/TRBV12-4 TGTGCCTCGGGGTCAGATACGCAGTATTTT CASGSDTQYF
TRBJ1-6 - few TRBV7-3 TGTGCCAGCAGCTCTTTTCCCGGCTCACCCCTCCACTTT CASSSFPGSPLHF
TRBJ2-2 TRBD2 - TRBV29-1 TGCAGCGTCCGTAGGCGGGGGGTCGGCACCGGGGAGCTGTTTTTT CSVRRRGVGTGELFF
TRBJ1-1 - - TRBV7-2 TGTGCCAGCAGCTTAGGGGCGACGGCTTTCTTT CASSLGATAFF
TRBJ1-6 - - TRBV12-3/TRBV12-4 TGTGCCAGCAGTTTAGCGGCGACAACCTCCTATAATTCACCCCTCCACTTT CASSLAATTSYNSPLHF
TRBJ1-2 TRBD1 few TRBV12-3/TRBV12-4 TGTGCCAGCAGTCCTAGGGACAGATCCTATGGCTACACCTTC CASSPRDRSYGYTF
TRBJ1-2 - few TRBV10-3 TGTGCCATCAGTGAGTCGCCTAACTATGGCTACACCTTC CAISESPNYGYTF
TRBJ2-2 TRBD1 - TRBV20-1 TGCAGTGCTAGAGAATCCCAGGGGGCTAGAGGGGAGCTGTTTTTT CSARESQGARGELFF
TRBJ2-5 - - TRBV5-1 TGCGCCAGCAGCTTGCCTTATGAGGGGGGCCAAGAGACCCAGTACTTC CASSLPYEGGQETQYF
TRBJ1-1 TRBD1 many TRBV12-3/TRBV12-4 TGTGCCAGCAGACCGACAGGGGGCGGCTGGGCTTTCTTT CASRPTGGGWAFF
TRBJ2-2 TRBD2 - TRBV4-2 TGTGCCAGCAGCCCCGAAAGCCGACTAGCGGGGAACACCGGGGAGCTGTTTTTT CASSPESRLAGNTGELFF
TRBJ2-5 - few TRBV12-3/TRBV12-4 TGTGCCAGCAGTCTTTCAGAGACCCAGTACTTC CASSLSETQYF
TRBJ2-3 - - TRBV5-6 TGTGCCAGCAGCATGGGGAGTACAGATACGCAGTATTTT CASSMGSTDTQYF
TRBJ2-7 - - TRBV14 TGTGCCAGCAGCCAAGTCTCAGGGTCGTACGAGCAGTACTTC CASSQVSGSYEQYF
TRBJ1-5 - few TRBV24-1 TGTGCCACCAGTGATTTACAGACGAATCAGCCCCAGCATTTT CATSDLQTNQPQHF
TRBJ1-1 - - TRBV5-4 TGTGCCAGCAGTCCCGGGGCCCCCCTAGTGACTGAAGCTTTCTTT CASSPGAPLVTEAFF
TRBJ1-4 - - TRBV12-3/TRBV12-4 TGTGCCAGCAGTTCAGCGTGGGAACTGTTTTTT CASSSAWELFF
TRBJ2-7 TRBD2 few TRBV24-1 TGTGCCACCAGTGACTCTAGCGGGGGGCCCACCTACGAGCAGTACTTC CATSDSSGGPTYEQYF
TRBJ1-5 - - TRBV20-1 TGCAGTGCTAGAGCCTGGACACTCCCTAGCAATCAGCCCCAGCATTTT CSARAWTLPSNQPQHF
TRBJ1-5 TRBD1 - TRBV6-2/TRBV6-3 TGTGCCAGCAGTTACTCGGGGACAGAAGATTATCAGCCCCAGCATTTT CASSYSGTEDYQPQHF
TRBJ1-1 - - TRBV5-6 TGTGCCAGCAGCTTGCCGTCGACCAGGCCCGAAGCTTTCTTT CASSLPSTRPEAFF
TRBJ1-1 TRBD1 few TRBV12-3/TRBV12-4 TGTGCCAGCAGTCGCTACGGGACAGGGGGCCGGAACACTGAAGCTTTCTTT CASSRYGTGGRNTEAFF
TRBJ2-1 TRBD2 - TRBV20-1 TGCAGTGCGGAACTAGCGGGGGGCGGCTCCTACAATGAGCAGTTCTTC CSAELAGGGSYNEQFF
TRBJ2-3 TRBD1 once TRBV5-6 TGTGCCAGCAGCCTAGGACAGGGTTTACATACGCAGTATTTT CASSLGQGLHTQYF
TRBJ1-2 - - TRBV12-3/TRBV12-4 TGTGCCAGCAGTGTAAACAGGGTAGGGGGCTACACCTTC CASSVNRVGGYTF
TRBJ2-7 TRBD2 - TRBV10-3 TGTGCCATCAGGGAAAGCGGGGGGTCCGCCGAGCAGTACTTC CAIRESGGSAEQYF
TRBJ1-1 - - TRBV19 TGTGCCAGTAGTACTGCGGTGGGAATTGAAGCTTTCTTT CASSTAVGIEAFF
TRBJ2-7 TRBD1 - TRBV5-8 TGTGCCAGCAGCGTAGGACAGGGTGGAGGCGAGCAGTACTTC CASSVGQGGGEQYF
TRBJ1-2 TRBD1 - TRBV20-1 TGCAGTGCGGACTTCCGGGACAGGGGGCGCGGCTATGGCTACACCTTC CSADFRDRGRGYGYTF
TRBJ1-4 - - TRBV20-1 TGCAGTGCAACGACGGAAAAACTGTTTTTT CSATTEKLFF
TRBJ2-5 TRBD2 - TRBV20-1 TGCAGTGCCTACCCTAGGACTAGCGGGGTAGAGACCCAGTACTTC CSAYPRTSGVETQYF
TRBJ2-5 TRBD2 - TRBV28 TGTGCCAGCAGTTCGGGACTAGCGGGGGAAGAGACCCAGTACTTC CASSSGLAGEETQYF
TRBJ1-3 TRBD1 - TRBV9 TGTGCCAGCAGCGGAGACAGGGAAGGGTCCGGAAACACCATATATTTT CASSGDREGSGNTIYF
TRBJ2-7 - - TRBV28 TGTGCCAGCACCTCAGGGTCCTCCTACGAGCAGTACTTC CASTSGSSYEQYF
TRBJ2-5 - few TRBV28 TGTGCCAGCAGTCCCCTCCTTGCGAGGGGGCAAGAGACCCAGTACTTC CASSPLLARGQETQYF
TRBJ1-1 - many TRBV7-3 TGTGCCAGCAGCTCGTCCGGGGGGAAGAACACTGAAGCTTTCTTT CASSSSGGKNTEAFF
TRBJ2-7 TRBD1 - TRBV12-3/TRBV12-4 TGTGCCAGCAGTTTTTTGGGACAGAAGGCCTACGAGCAGTACTTC CASSFLGQKAYEQYF
TRBJ1-5 TRBD1 many TRBV27 TGTGCCAGCAGTTCGACAGGGAATCAGCCCCAGCATTTT CASSSTGNQPQHF
TRBJ2-1 - - TRBV30 TGTGCCTGGAGTGTATCGGGCTATGAGCAGTTCTTC CAWSVSGYEQFF
TRBJ2-3 - - TRBV29-1 TGCAGCTCTGAGACTAGCACAGATACGCAGTATTTT CSSETSTDTQYF
TRBJ1-1 - - TRBV29-1 TGCAGCGTCGGACGGTCGAACACTGAAGCTTTCTTT CSVGRSNTEAFF
TRBJ1-2 - - TRBV12-3/TRBV12-4 TGTGCCAGCAGTTTAGTGGGGGATCCTTATGGCTACACCTTC CASSLVGDPYGYTF
TRBJ1-2 - - TRBV18 TGTGCCAGCTCACCAGCCGGGTTAACCCCATATGGCTACACCTTC CASSPAGLTPYGYTF